A selection of T cell receptor beta chains follows, all from one sample in a study of identifying expanded T cells in peripheral blood. Sequenced by immunoSEQ multiplex PCR; TCRdb stores in-frame clones only, minus some. The profile shows 45,000 to 65,000 clones, 82% of them singletons. Sequenced material: blood. The receptors shown here come from a person aged 18 to 70 in good health. The CDR3 runs from the conserved cysteine through the conserved F or W. The D gene is left open where the match is weak. Only some rows state a clone size, as once, few, many or a class for expanded clones.

clone size,J gene,D gene,CDR3 length,V gene,CDR3 protein,CDR3 DNA
-,TRBJ1-2,-,12,TRBV9,CASSVRNYGYTF,TGTGCCAGCAGCGTTCGAAACTATGGCTACACCTTC
-,TRBJ1-1,-,13,TRBV4-1,CASSQAPGRHAFF,TGCGCCAGCAGCCAAGCTCCGGGACGGCATGCTTTCTTT
-,TRBJ2-7,-,12,TRBV7-9,CASSRSFREQYF,TGTGCCAGCAGCCGATCCTTTCGGGAGCAGTACTTC
-,TRBJ2-1,TRBD1,13,TRBV5-1,CASSLAGTGERFF,TGCGCCAGCAGCTTGGCGGGAACAGGGGAGCGGTTCTTC
once,TRBJ1-2,TRBD1,14,TRBV19,CASTPDRDAGGYTF,TGTGCCAGTACCCCGGACAGGGACGCAGGTGGCTACACCTTC
-,TRBJ1-5,-,14,TRBV27,CASSWGSPNQPQHF,TGTGCCAGCAGCTGGGGGTCCCCTAATCAGCCCCAGCATTTT
-,TRBJ2-1,-,15,TRBV27,CASSRPGVTNNEQFF,TGTGCCAGCAGTCGACCGGGGGTTACGAACAATGAGCAGTTCTTC
-,TRBJ2-4,-,13,TRBV11-2,CASSSLVENIQYF,TGTGCCAGCAGCTCGCTGGTGGAAAACATTCAGTACTTC
-,TRBJ2-4,TRBD1,13,TRBV27,CASSPGTENIQYF,TGTGCCAGCAGTCCGGGGACAGAAAACATTCAGTACTTC
-,TRBJ2-2,TRBD1,16,TRBV19,CASSILRQGANGELFF,TGTGCCAGTAGTATCCTTCGACAGGGGGCTAACGGGGAGCTGTTTTTT
-,TRBJ2-7,TRBD2,13,TRBV29-1,CSVGTSGPFEQYF,TGCAGCGTGGGGACTAGCGGGCCCTTTGAGCAGTACTTC
-,TRBJ2-7,-,11,TRBV7-9,CASSFTYEQYF,TGTGCCAGCAGCTTTACCTACGAGCAGTACTTC
-,TRBJ2-7,TRBD1,15,TRBV7-8,CASSWNRGTGHEQYF,TGTGCCAGCAGCTGGAACAGGGGGACAGGACACGAGCAGTACTTC
-,TRBJ2-2,-,13,TRBV9,CASSVVGTGELFF,TGTGCCAGCAGCGTAGTTGGCACCGGGGAGCTGTTTTTT
-,TRBJ2-5,-,13,TRBV18,CASSPRQAETQYF,TGTGCCAGCTCACCCCGGCAGGCAGAGACCCAGTACTTC
once,TRBJ2-5,-,13,TRBV7-6,CASSYRVQETQYF,TGTGCCAGTTCCTACCGGGTCCAAGAGACCCAGTACTTC
-,TRBJ2-3,-,15,TRBV5-1,CASSSDTFTSDTQYF,TGCGCCAGCAGCTCCGATACGTTTACCTCAGATACGCAGTATTTT
-,TRBJ2-7,TRBD1,18,TRBV6-1,CASSEDVPWDSHSYEQYF,TGTGCCAGCAGTGAAGATGTCCCATGGGACAGCCACTCCTACGAGCAGTACTTC
-,TRBJ2-2,-,16,TRBV11-2,CASSPPGARRGGELFF,TGTGCCAGCAGCCCTCCGGGCGCCAGACGTGGCGGGGAGCTGTTTTTT
-,TRBJ1-3,-,14,TRBV6-5,CASSSKGAGNTIYF,TGTGCCAGCAGTTCAAAGGGGGCTGGAAACACCATATATTTT
-,TRBJ2-1,-,11,TRBV6-6,CASSKLDEQFF,TGTGCCAGCAGTAAGTTAGATGAGCAGTTCTTC
-,TRBJ1-1,-,15,TRBV30,CAWRRRGREDTEAFF,TGTGCCTGGAGAAGGCGGGGTCGGGAAGACACTGAAGCTTTCTTT
-,TRBJ2-1,-,15,TRBV18,CASSPDLLVYNEQFF,TGTGCCAGCTCACCAGACCTGTTAGTCTACAATGAGCAGTTCTTC
-,TRBJ2-1,-,14,TRBV5-1,CASSLVQGYVEQFF,TGCGCCAGCAGCTTGGTCCAGGGGTACGTTGAGCAGTTCTTC
-,TRBJ2-3,-,14,TRBV6-5,CASSYSTEADTQYF,TGTGCCAGCAGTTACTCGACGGAGGCAGATACGCAGTATTTT
few,TRBJ2-3,TRBD2,13,TRBV5-1,CASSYSGDDTQYF,TGCGCCAGCAGCTACAGCGGGGACGATACGCAGTATTTT
-,TRBJ1-2,-,15,TRBV14,CASSQDQAGNYGYTF,TGTGCCAGCAGCCAAGATCAGGCAGGGAACTATGGCTACACCTTC
-,TRBJ2-7,-,16,TRBV11-2,CASSRPPSPSAYEQYF,TGTGCCAGCAGCCGACCGCCGTCCCCAAGCGCCTACGAGCAGTACTTC
few,TRBJ2-3,TRBD2,15,TRBV6-4,CASSVGGSRTDTQYF,TGTGCCAGCAGTGTGGGCGGGAGTCGGACAGATACGCAGTATTTT
few,TRBJ2-5,-,14,TRBV7-9,CASSLARDQETQYF,TGTGCCAGCAGCTTAGCCCGGGACCAAGAGACCCAGTACTTC
-,TRBJ1-1,-,13,TRBV6-5,CASSYLGGTEAFF,TGTGCCAGCAGTTACCTAGGGGGCACTGAAGCTTTCTTT
-,TRBJ2-6,TRBD2,20,TRBV10-3,CAIEDPGLAGGISGANVLTF,TGTGCCATCGAGGACCCGGGACTAGCGGGAGGGATCTCTGGGGCCAACGTCCTGACTTTC
-,TRBJ2-3,TRBD2,15,TRBV5-1,CASSSGLTLTDTQYF,TGCGCCAGCAGCTCGGGACTAACTCTCACAGATACGCAGTATTTT
-,TRBJ1-1,-,15,TRBV5-1,CASSPGRGQSARAFF,TGCGCCAGCAGCCCAGGCCGGGGACAATCAGCCCGTGCTTTCTTT
-,TRBJ2-1,TRBD2,15,TRBV6-6,CASSSSGGARNEQFF,TGTGCCAGCAGTAGTAGCGGGGGGGCCAGGAATGAGCAGTTCTTC
-,TRBJ1-1,-,14,TRBV6-6,CASSSPGGDTEAFF,TGTGCCAGCAGTTCCCCCGGGGGTGACACTGAAGCTTTCTTT
-,TRBJ2-5,TRBD1,15,TRBV6-1,CASSRAGTEQETQYF,TGTGCCAGCAGCCGAGCCGGGACAGAACAAGAGACCCAGTACTTC
-,TRBJ2-1,-,19,TRBV12-1,CASSSPSKFRGISYNEQFF,TGTGCCAGCAGCTCTCCCTCTAAATTCAGGGGGATCTCCTACAATGAGCAGTTCTTC
-,TRBJ2-2,-,16,TRBV7-2,CASSLEGTLNTGELFF,TGTGCCAGCAGCTTAGAAGGGACCCTTAACACCGGGGAGCTGTTTTTT
-,TRBJ2-2,-,13,TRBV11-2,CASSLTDTGELFF,TGTGCCAGCAGCTTAACGGACACCGGGGAGCTGTTTTTT
-,TRBJ1-3,TRBD1,16,TRBV18,CASSPGTGRSGNTIYF,TGTGCCAGCTCACCCGGGACAGGGCGCTCCGGAAACACCATATATTTT
-,TRBJ1-6,-,14,TRBV5-1,CASSREGNNSPLHF,TGCGCCAGCAGCCGAGAAGGCAATAATTCACCCCTCCACTTT
-,TRBJ1-1,TRBD1,13,TRBV30,CACRQGAGTEAFF,TGTGCCTGTCGACAGGGGGCGGGCACTGAAGCTTTCTTT
-,TRBJ2-1,-,15,TRBV5-1,CASSLVKGTYNEQFF,TGCGCCAGCAGCTTGGTTAAGGGGACCTACAATGAGCAGTTCTTC
-,TRBJ2-2,-,12,TRBV11-2,CASSGVAGELFF,TGTGCCAGCAGCGGAGTGGCCGGGGAGCTGTTTTTT
-,TRBJ2-3,-,14,TRBV15,CATSRDWGTDTQYF,TGTGCCACCAGCAGAGATTGGGGCACAGATACGCAGTATTTT
-,TRBJ1-5,-,14,TRBV18,CASSGTGANQPQHF,TGTGCCAGCTCCGGAACAGGTGCCAATCAGCCCCAGCATTTT
-,TRBJ2-3,-,14,TRBV6-6,CASRASSWTDTQYF,TGTGCCAGCAGGGCTAGCAGTTGGACAGATACGCAGTATTTT
-,TRBJ1-1,TRBD1,12,TRBV6-4,CASSPGQGEAFF,TGTGCCAGCAGTCCAGGACAGGGAGAAGCTTTCTTT